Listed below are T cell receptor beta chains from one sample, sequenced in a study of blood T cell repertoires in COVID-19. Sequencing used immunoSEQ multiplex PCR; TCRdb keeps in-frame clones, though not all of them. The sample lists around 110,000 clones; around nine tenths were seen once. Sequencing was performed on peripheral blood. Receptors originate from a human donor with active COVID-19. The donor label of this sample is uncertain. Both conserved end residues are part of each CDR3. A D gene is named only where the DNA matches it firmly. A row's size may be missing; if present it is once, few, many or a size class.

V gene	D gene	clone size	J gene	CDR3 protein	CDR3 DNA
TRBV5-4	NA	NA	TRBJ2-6	CASSWGGRLGANVLTF	TGTGCCAGCAGCTGGGGGGGCCGTCTAGGGGCCAACGTCCTGACTTTC
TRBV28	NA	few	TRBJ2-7	CASSLPGKDEQYF	TGTGCCAGCAGTTTACCAGGGAAGGACGAGCAGTACTTC
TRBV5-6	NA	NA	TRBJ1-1	CASSLVIAGARGTEAFF	TGTGCCAGCAGCTTGGTCATTGCGGGGGCGAGGGGAACTGAAGCTTTCTTT
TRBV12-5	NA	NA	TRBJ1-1	CASGFMVGSGRDKMNTEAFF	TGTGCTAGTGGTTTTATGGTTGGATCGGGCAGGGATAAGATGAACACTGAAGCTTTCTTT
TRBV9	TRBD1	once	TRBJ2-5	CASSGTGGGETQYF	TGTGCCAGCAGCGGGACAGGGGGTGGGGAGACCCAGTACTTC
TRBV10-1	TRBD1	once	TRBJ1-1	CASSGQHTEAFF	TGCGCCAGCTCGGGACAGCACACTGAAGCTTTCTTT
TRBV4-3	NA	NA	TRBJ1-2	CASSQVQGGSGYGYTF	TGCGCCAGCAGCCAAGTGCAGGGCGGTTCAGGCTATGGCTACACCTTC
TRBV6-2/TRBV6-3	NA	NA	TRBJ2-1	CASSYSQNNEQFF	TGTGCCAGCAGTTACAGTCAGAACAATGAGCAGTTCTTC
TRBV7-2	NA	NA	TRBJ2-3	CASSSNWLKRDTQYF	TGTGCCAGCAGCTCAAACTGGTTAAAGCGAGATACGCAGTATTTT
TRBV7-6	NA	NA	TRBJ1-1	CASSLGGTTEAFF	TGTGCCAGCAGCTTGGGGGGAACCACTGAAGCTTTCTTT
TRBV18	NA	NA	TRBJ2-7	CASSPQGVSYEQYF	TGTGCCAGCTCACCACAGGGGGTGTCCTACGAGCAGTACTTC
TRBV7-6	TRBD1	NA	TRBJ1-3	CASSLAFGTGGYRNTIYF	TGTGCCAGCAGCTTAGCCTTCGGGACAGGGGGCTACAGAAACACCATATATTTT
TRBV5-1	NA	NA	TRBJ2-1	CASSLDGLTNEQFF	TGCGCCAGCAGCTTGGACGGTCTCACCAATGAGCAGTTCTTC
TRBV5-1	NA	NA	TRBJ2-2	CASSLGSAGELFF	TGCGCCAGCAGCTTGGGCTCAGCCGGGGAGCTGTTTTTT
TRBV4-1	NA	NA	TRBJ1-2	CASSQEAGPLNYGYTF	TGCGCCAGCAGCCAAGAGGCAGGGCCTCTTAACTATGGCTACACCTTC
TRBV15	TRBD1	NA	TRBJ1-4	CATKPDRGHEKLFF	TGTGCCACCAAACCCGACAGGGGGCATGAAAAACTGTTTTTT
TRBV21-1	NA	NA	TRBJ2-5	CASSKLRREEKETQYF	TGTGCCAGCAGCAAACTGCGCAGGGAGGAAAAAGAGACCCAGTACTTC
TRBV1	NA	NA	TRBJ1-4	CTRQKEKLFF	TGCACCAGACAGAAGGAAAAACTGTTTTTT
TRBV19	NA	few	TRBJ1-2	CASSAGFGYTF	TGTGCCAGTAGTGCAGGGTTCGGCTACACCTTC
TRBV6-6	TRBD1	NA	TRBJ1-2	CASSLSVGIGGQGAGGYTF	TGTGCCAGCAGTCTCTCAGTAGGAATAGGGGGACAGGGGGCAGGTGGCTACACCTTC
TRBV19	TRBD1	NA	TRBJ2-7	CASTPTGGIYEQYF	TGTGCCAGTACCCCCACAGGGGGCATCTACGAGCAGTACTTC
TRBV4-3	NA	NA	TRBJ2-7	CASSQEAVSGGEQYF	TGCGCCAGCAGCCAAGAAGCCGTATCTGGCGGCGAGCAGTACTTC
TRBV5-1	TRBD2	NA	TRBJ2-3	CASSPSGVSADTQYF	TGCGCCAGCAGTCCTAGCGGGGTATCTGCAGATACGCAGTATTTT
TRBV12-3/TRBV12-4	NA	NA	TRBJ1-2	CASSRDIDYGYTF	TGTGCCAGCAGCAGGGACATAGACTATGGCTACACCTTC
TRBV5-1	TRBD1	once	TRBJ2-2	CASSLRDRGPGGGELFF	TGCGCCAGCAGCCTCCGGGACAGGGGGCCGGGAGGCGGGGAGCTGTTTTTT
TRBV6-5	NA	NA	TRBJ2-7	CASSQQWGTTYEQYF	TGTGCCAGCAGTCAACAGTGGGGGACAACCTACGAGCAGTACTTC
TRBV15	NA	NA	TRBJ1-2	CATSQGSTYGYTF	TGTGCCACCAGCCAAGGGAGTACCTATGGCTACACCTTC
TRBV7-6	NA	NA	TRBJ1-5	CASSLGAGQPQHF	TGTGCCAGCAGCTTAGGGGCAGGCCAGCCCCAGCATTTT
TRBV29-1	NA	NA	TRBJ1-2	CSVEAGNYGYTF	TGCAGCGTTGAAGCGGGGAACTATGGCTACACCTTC
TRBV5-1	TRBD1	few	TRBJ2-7	CASSPTGGSYEQYF	TGCGCCAGCAGCCCTACAGGGGGATCCTACGAGCAGTACTTC
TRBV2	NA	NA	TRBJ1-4	CASSLKQAPGRLFF	TGTGCCAGCAGCTTAAAACAGGCTCCAGGAAGACTGTTTTTT
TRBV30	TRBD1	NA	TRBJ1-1	CAWRTGYNTEAFF	TGTGCCTGGAGGACAGGGTATAACACTGAAGCTTTCTTT
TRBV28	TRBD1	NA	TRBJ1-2	CASRRTGTGGSGYTF	TGTGCCAGCAGACGCACCGGGACAGGGGGCAGCGGCTACACCTTC
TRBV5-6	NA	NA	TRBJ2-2	CASSLAQGNTGELFF	TGTGCCAGCAGCTTGGCCCAGGGGAACACCGGGGAGCTGTTTTTT
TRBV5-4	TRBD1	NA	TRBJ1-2	CASSIRQGGFNYGYTF	TGTGCCAGCAGCATCCGACAGGGGGGGTTTAACTATGGCTACACCTTC
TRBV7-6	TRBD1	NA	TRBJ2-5	CASSLGQGDQETQYF	TGTGCCAGCAGCCTCGGACAGGGGGACCAAGAGACCCAGTACTTC
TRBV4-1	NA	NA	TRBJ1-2	CASSQGQAKKLYGYTF	TGCGCCAGCAGCCAAGGACAGGCCAAAAAGCTATATGGCTACACCTTC
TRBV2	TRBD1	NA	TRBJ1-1	CASSAPGQPFEAFF	TGTGCCAGCAGTGCACCGGGACAGCCTTTTGAAGCTTTCTTT
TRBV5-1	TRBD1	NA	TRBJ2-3	CASSHRQGVDTQYF	TGCGCCAGCAGCCACCGACAGGGCGTGGATACGCAGTATTTT
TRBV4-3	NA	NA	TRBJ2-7	CASSQDKGVAYEQYF	TGCGCCAGCAGCCAAGATAAGGGGGTCGCCTACGAGCAGTACTTC
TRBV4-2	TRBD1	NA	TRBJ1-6	CATRDRSSYNSPLHF	TGTGCCACCCGGGACAGGAGCTCCTATAATTCACCCCTCCACTTT
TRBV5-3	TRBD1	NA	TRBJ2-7	CARSLGQGSSYEQYF	TGTGCCAGAAGCCTAGGACAGGGCAGCTCCTACGAGCAGTACTTC
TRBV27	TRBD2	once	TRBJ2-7	CASGARRGAPTEQYF	TGTGCCAGCGGGGCTCGGCGGGGGGCACCGACCGAGCAGTACTTC
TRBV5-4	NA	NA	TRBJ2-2	CASSLGLVNTGELFF	TGTGCCAGCAGCTTGGGGCTAGTGAACACCGGGGAGCTGTTTTTT
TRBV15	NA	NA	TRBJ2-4	CATSRGGLAKNIQYF	TGTGCCACCAGCAGGGGGGGTTTAGCCAAAAACATTCAGTACTTC
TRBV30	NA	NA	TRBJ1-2	CAWSVPWTTVRDYGYTF	TGTGCCTGGAGTGTACCATGGACAACGGTTAGGGACTATGGCTACACCTTC
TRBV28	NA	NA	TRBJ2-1	CASHRERVAEQFF	TGTGCCAGCCACAGGGAACGGGTGGCTGAGCAGTTCTTC
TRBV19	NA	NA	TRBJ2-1	CASGGWVNNEQFF	TGTGCCAGTGGGGGGTGGGTTAACAATGAGCAGTTCTTC
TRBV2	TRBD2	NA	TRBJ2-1	CASSRLAGGVQFF	TGTGCCAGCAGTCGTCTAGCGGGGGGTGTGCAGTTCTTC
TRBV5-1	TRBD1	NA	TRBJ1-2	CASSWTGQGTDGYTF	TGCGCCAGCAGCTGGACGGGACAGGGAACGGATGGCTACACCTTC
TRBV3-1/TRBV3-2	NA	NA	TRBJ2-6	CARQTPGANVLTF	TGTGCCAGACAGACCCCTGGGGCCAACGTCCTGACTTTC
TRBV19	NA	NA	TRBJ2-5	CASSIRGQPQETQYF	TGTGCCAGTAGTATTCGAGGACAGCCTCAAGAGACCCAGTACTTC